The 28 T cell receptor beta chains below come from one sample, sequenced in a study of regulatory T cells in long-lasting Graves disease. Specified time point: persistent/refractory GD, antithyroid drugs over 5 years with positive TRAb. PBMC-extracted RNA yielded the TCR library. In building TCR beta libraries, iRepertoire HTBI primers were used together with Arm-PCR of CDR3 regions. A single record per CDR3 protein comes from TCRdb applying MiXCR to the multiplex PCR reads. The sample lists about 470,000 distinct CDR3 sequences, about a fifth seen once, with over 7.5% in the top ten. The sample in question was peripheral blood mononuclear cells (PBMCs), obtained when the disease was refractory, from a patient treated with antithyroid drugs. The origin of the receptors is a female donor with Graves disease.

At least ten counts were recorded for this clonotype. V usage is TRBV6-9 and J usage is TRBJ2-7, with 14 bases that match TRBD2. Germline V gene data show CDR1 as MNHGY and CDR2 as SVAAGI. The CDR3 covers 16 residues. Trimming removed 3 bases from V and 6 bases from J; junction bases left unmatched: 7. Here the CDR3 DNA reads TGTGCCAGCAGTTACTCTGGACTAGCGGGAGGTAGCGAGCAGTACTTC. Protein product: CASSYSGLAGGSEQYF.

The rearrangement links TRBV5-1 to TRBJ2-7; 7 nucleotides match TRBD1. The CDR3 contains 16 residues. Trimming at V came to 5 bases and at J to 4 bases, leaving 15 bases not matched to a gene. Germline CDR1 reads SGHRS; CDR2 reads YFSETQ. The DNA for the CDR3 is TGCGCCAGCAGGAGCTATCAATCCGGGACAGATTACGAGCAGTACTTC. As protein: CASRSYQSGTDYEQYF.

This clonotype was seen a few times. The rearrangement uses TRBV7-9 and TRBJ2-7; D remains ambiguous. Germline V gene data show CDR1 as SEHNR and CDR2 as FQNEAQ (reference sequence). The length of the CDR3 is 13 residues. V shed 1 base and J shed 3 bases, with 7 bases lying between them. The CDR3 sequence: CASSLGNNYEQYF. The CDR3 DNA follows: TGTGCCAGCAGCTTAGGAAACAACTACGAGCAGTACTTC.

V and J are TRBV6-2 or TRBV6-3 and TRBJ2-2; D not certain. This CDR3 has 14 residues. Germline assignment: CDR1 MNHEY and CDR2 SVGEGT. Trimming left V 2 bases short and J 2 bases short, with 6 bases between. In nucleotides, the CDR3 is TGTGCCAGCAGTTACCATGCAAACACCGGGGAGCTGTTTTTT. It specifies CASSYHANTGELFF.

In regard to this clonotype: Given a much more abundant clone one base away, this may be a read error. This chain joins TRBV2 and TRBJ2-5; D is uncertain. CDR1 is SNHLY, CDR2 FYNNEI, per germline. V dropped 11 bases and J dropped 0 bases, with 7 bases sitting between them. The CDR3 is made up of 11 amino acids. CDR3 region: CAGTYQETQYF. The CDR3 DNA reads TGTGCCGGCACGTACCAAGAGACCCAGTACTTC.

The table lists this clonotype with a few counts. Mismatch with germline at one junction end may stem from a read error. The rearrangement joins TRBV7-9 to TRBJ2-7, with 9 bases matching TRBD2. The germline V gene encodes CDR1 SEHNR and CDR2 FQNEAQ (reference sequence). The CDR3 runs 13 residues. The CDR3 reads CASTTSGLYDQYF. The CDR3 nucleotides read TGTGCCAGCACAACTAGCGGGCTATACGACCAGTACTTC.

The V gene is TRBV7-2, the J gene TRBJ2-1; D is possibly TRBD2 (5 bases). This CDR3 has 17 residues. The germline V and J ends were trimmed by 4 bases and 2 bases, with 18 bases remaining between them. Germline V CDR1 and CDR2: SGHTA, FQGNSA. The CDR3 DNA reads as TGTGCCAGCAGCTCAGAGAAGCGGACCGATCCCTACAATGAGCAGTTCTTC. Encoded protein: CASSSEKRTDPYNEQFF.

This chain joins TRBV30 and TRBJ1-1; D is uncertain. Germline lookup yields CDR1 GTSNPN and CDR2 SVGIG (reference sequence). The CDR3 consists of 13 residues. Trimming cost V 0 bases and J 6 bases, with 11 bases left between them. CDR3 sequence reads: CAWSVHLLPEAFF. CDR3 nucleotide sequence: TGTGCCTGGAGTGTTCATCTGCTGCCTGAAGCTTTCTTT.

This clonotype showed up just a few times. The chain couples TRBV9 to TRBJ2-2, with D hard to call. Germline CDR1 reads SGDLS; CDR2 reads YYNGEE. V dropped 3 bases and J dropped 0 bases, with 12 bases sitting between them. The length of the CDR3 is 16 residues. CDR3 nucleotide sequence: TGTGCCAGCAGCGAAGCGAAATTCGCGAACACCGGGGAGCTGTTTTTT. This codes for CASSEAKFANTGELFF. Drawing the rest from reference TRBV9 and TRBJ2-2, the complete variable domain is DSGVTQTPKHLITATGQRVTLRCSPRSGDLSVYWYQQSLDQGLQFLIQYYNGEERAKGNILERFSAQQFPDLHSELNLSSLELGDSALYFCASSEAKFANTGELFFGEGSRLTVL.

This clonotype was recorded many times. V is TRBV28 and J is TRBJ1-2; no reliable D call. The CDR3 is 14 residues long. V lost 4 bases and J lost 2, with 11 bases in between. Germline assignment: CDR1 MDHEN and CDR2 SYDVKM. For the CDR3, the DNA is TGTGCCAGCAGTTCTGCTGGAGGGAACTATGGCTACACCTTC. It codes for CASSSAGGNYGYTF.

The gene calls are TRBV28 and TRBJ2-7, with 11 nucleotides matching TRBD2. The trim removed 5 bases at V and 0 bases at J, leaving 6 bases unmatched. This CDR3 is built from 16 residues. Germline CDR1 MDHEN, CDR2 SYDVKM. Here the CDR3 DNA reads TGTGCCAGCAGTGCGACTAGCGGGATGTACTCCTACGAGCAGTACTTC. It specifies CASSATSGMYSYEQYF.

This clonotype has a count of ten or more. The CDR3 bases are TGTGCCAGCAGTTTTCCCTCCGGGGGGCCCGGGGAGCTGTTTTTT. Protein sequence: CASSFPSGGPGELFF. V is TRBV12-3 or TRBV12-4 and J is TRBJ2-2; a possible D gene is TRBD2 (7 bases). V was clipped by 3 bases and J by 6 bases, with 14 bases between them. There are 15 residues in the CDR3.

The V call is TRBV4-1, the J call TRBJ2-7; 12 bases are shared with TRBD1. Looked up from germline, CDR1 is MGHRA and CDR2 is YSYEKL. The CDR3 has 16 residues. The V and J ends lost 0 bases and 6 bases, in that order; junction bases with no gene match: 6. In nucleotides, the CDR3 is TGCGCCAGCAGCCAAGAGCCAAGGGACAGGGGGCCCGAGCAGTACTTC. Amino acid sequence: CASSQEPRDRGPEQYF.

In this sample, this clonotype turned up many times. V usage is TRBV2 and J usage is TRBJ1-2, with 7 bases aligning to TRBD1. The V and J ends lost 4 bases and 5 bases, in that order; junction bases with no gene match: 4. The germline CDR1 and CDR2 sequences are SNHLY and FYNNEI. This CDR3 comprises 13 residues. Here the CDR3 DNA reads TGTGCCAGCAGTGCCGCAGGGGGATATGGCTACACCTTC. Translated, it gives CASSAAGGYGYTF.

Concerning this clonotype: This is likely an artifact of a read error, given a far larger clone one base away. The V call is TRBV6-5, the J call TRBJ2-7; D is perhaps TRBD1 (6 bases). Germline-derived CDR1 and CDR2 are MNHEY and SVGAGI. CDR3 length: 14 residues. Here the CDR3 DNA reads TGTTCCAGCAGTCGGACAGTTCGCTCCTACGAGCAGTACTTC. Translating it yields CSSSRTVRSYEQYF.

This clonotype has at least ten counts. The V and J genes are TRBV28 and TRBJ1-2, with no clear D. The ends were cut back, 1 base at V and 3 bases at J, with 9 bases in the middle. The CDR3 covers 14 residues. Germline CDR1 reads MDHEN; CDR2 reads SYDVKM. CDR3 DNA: TGTGCCAGCAGTTTATCTGCCAGCTACTATGGCTACACCTTC. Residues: CASSLSASYYGYTF.

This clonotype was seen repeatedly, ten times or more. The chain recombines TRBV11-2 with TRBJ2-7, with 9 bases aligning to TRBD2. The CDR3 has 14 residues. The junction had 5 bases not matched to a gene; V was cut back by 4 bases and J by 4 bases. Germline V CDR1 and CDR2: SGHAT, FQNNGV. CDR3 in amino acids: CASSSLAGLYEQYF. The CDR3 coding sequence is TGTGCCAGCAGCTCGCTAGCGGGGCTTTACGAGCAGTACTTC.

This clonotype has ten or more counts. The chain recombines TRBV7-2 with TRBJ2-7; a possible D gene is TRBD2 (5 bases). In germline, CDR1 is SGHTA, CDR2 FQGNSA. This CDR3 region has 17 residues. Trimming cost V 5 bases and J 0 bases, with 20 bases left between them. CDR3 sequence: CASSPEVLVRASYEQYF. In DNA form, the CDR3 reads TGTGCCAGCAGCCCAGAGGTGCTTGTGAGGGCCTCCTACGAGCAGTACTTC.

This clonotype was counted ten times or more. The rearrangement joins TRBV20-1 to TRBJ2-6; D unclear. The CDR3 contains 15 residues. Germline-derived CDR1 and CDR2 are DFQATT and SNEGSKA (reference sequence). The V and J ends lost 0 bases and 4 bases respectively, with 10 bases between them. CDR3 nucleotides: TGCAGTGCTAGAGATTTGGACCGAGGGGCCAACGTCCTGACTTTC. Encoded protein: CSARDLDRGANVLTF.

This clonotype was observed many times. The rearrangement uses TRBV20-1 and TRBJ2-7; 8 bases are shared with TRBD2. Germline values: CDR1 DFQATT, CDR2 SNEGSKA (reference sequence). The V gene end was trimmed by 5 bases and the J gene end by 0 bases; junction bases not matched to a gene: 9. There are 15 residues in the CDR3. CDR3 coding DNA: TGCAGTGCTCCCCGGGGGGGCAGTAGCTCCTACGAGCAGTACTTC. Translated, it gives CSAPRGGSSSYEQYF.

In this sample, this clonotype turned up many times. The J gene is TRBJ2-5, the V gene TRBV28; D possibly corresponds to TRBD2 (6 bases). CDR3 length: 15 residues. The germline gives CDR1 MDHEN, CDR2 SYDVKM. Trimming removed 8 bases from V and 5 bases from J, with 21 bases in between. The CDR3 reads CASGHDLGTGETQYF. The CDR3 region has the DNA TGTGCCAGCGGCCATGACCTCGGGACTGGGGAGACCCAGTACTTC.

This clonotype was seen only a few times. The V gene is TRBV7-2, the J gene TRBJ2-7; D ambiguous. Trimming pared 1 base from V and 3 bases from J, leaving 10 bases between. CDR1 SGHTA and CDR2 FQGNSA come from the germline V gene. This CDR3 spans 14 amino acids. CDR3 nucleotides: TGTGCCAGCAGCTTAGACCCGTTGGTCTACGAGCAGTACTTC. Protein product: CASSLDPLVYEQYF.

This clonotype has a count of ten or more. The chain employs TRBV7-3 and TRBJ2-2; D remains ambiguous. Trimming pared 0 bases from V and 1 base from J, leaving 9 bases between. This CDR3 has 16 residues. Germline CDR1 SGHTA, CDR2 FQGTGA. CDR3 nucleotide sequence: TGTGCCAGCAGCTTAACGCGAGAGGTGAACACCGGGGAGCTGTTTTTT. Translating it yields CASSLTREVNTGELFF.

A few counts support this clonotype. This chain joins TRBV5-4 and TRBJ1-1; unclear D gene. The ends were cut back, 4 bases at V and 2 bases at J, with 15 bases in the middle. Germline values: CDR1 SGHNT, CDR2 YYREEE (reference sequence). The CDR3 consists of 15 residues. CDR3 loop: CASSIFARTNTEAFF. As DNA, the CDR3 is TGTGCCAGCAGCATCTTCGCTAGGACCAACACTGAAGCTTTCTTT.

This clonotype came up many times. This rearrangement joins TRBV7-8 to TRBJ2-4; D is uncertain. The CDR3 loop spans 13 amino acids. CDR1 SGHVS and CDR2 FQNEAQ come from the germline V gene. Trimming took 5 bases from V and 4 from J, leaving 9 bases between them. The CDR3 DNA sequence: TGTGCCAGCAGCGCACAACCAAAAAACATTCAGTACTTC. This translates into CASSAQPKNIQYF.

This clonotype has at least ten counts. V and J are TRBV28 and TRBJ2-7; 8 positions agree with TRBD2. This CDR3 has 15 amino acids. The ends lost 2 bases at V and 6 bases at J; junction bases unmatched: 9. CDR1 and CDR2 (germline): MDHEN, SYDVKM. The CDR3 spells CASSLRSGGKSEQYF. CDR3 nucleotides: TGTGCCAGCAGTTTAAGGAGCGGGGGAAAATCCGAGCAGTACTTC.

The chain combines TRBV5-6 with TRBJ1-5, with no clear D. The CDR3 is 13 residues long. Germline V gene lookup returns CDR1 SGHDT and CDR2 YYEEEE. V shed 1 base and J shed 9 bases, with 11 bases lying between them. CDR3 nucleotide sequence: TGTGCCAGCAGCTTGAGCGGTAACCTGCCCCAGCATTTT. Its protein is CASSLSGNLPQHF.

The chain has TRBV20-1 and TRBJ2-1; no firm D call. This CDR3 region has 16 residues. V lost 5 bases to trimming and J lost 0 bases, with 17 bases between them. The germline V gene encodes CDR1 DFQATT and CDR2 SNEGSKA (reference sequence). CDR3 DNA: TGCAGTGCTGTCAAACGAAGCTTCTCCTCCTACAATGAGCAGTTCTTC. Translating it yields CSAVKRSFSSYNEQFF.